The rows below give T cell receptor beta chains drawn from one sample of a study of blood T cell repertoires in COVID-19. Using immunoSEQ multiplex PCR, the repertoire was profiled, and TCRdb retains in-frame clones only, with some absent. The sample consists of fewer than 300,000 clones, about 80% of them appearing once. Material for sequencing was peripheral blood. These receptors were taken from a human donor in a cohort sampled during active COVID-19. The CDR3 runs from the conserved cysteine through the conserved F or W. The order of the fields is clone size, D gene, V gene, J gene, CDR3 protein, CDR3 DNA. A D gene is named only where the DNA matches it firmly. The size field is filled for only some rows; it gives once, few, many or a size class.

size: .; D: .; V: TRBV7-2; J: TRBJ2-5; CDR3: CASSLGPQGTGETQYF; DNA: TGTGCCAGCAGCTTAGGCCCTCAGGGAACCGGAGAGACCCAGTACTTC
size: .; D: .; V: TRBV7-2; J: TRBJ1-2; CDR3: CASSLSLPLGYTF; DNA: TGTGCCAGCAGCTTAAGTCTTCCGCTAGGCTACACCTTC
size: .; D: .; V: TRBV7-3; J: TRBJ2-5; CDR3: CASSLTGGVETQYF; DNA: TGTGCCAGCAGCTTAACAGGGGGGGTAGAGACCCAGTACTTC
size: .; D: .; V: TRBV7-3; J: TRBJ2-2; CDR3: CASSLQGNTGELFF; DNA: TGTGCCAGCAGCTTACAGGGGAACACCGGGGAGCTGTTTTTT
size: .; D: TRBD2; V: TRBV7-8; J: TRBJ2-5; CDR3: CASSHRGLAQETQYF; DNA: TGTGCCAGCAGCCATAGGGGACTAGCCCAAGAGACCCAGTACTTC
size: .; D: .; V: TRBV7-2; J: TRBJ1-2; CDR3: CASSPGGYGYTF; DNA: TGTGCCAGCAGCCCCGGTGGCTATGGCTACACCTTC
size: .; D: .; V: TRBV12-3/TRBV12-4; J: TRBJ2-1; CDR3: CASSLGAGEQFF; DNA: TGTGCCAGCAGTTTAGGGGCAGGCGAGCAGTTCTTC
size: .; D: TRBD1; V: TRBV28; J: TRBJ2-7; CDR3: CASSRDRVSYEQYF; DNA: TGTGCCAGCAGCCGGGACAGAGTGTCCTACGAGCAGTACTTC
size: .; D: TRBD1; V: TRBV2; J: TRBJ2-7; CDR3: CASSPGTESYEQYF; DNA: TGTGCCAGCAGTCCCGGGACAGAGTCCTACGAGCAGTACTTC
size: .; D: .; V: TRBV12-5; J: TRBJ1-1; CDR3: CASGLVLSGRDTEAFF; DNA: TGTGCTAGTGGTTTGGTACTGTCGGGGAGGGACACTGAAGCTTTCTTT
size: .; D: TRBD1; V: TRBV24-1; J: TRBJ1-1; CDR3: CATSEIPWGPGGMLGTEAFF; DNA: TGTGCCACCAGTGAGATCCCGTGGGGGCCAGGGGGTATGCTTGGCACTGAAGCTTTCTTT
size: .; D: .; V: TRBV5-8; J: TRBJ1-1; CDR3: CASSLPRQLTEAFF; DNA: TGTGCCAGCAGCTTGCCCCGACAGCTCACTGAAGCTTTCTTT
size: many; D: .; V: TRBV28; J: TRBJ1-4; CDR3: CASSPPRGEKLFF; DNA: TGTGCCAGCAGTCCCCCCAGGGGAGAAAAACTGTTTTTT
size: .; D: TRBD2; V: TRBV11-3; J: TRBJ2-5; CDR3: CASSQGLAGGRETQYF; DNA: TGTGCCAGCAGCCAGGGACTAGCGGGGGGGCGCGAGACCCAGTACTTC
size: few; D: TRBD1; V: TRBV12-3/TRBV12-4; J: TRBJ1-4; CDR3: CASSPGQVEKLFF; DNA: TGTGCCAGCAGTCCCGGACAGGTTGAAAAACTGTTTTTT
size: .; D: TRBD2; V: TRBV12-3/TRBV12-4; J: TRBJ2-3; CDR3: CASSKSQRGVRYF; DNA: TGTGCCAGCAGTAAGTCTCAGCGGGGAGTTCGATATTTT
size: .; D: .; V: TRBV27; J: TRBJ1-3; CDR3: CASSLKAGRGTIYF; DNA: TGTGCCAGCAGTTTAAAGGCAGGGCGAGGCACCATATATTTT
size: .; D: .; V: TRBV2; J: TRBJ1-5; CDR3: CASSPRRGYGPQHF; DNA: TGTGCCAGCAGCCCTCGAAGGGGGTACGGGCCCCAGCATTTT
size: .; D: .; V: TRBV7-2; J: TRBJ2-1; CDR3: CASSPSGRATEQFF; DNA: TGTGCCAGCAGCCCCAGCGGTAGGGCCACTGAGCAGTTCTTC
size: .; D: .; V: TRBV6-2/TRBV6-3; J: TRBJ2-3; CDR3: CASSPTGYGTQYF; DNA: TGTGCCAGCAGTCCGACAGGTTATGGCACGCAGTATTTT
size: .; D: TRBD2; V: TRBV5-5; J: TRBJ2-1; CDR3: CASSLPGLGGNEQFF; DNA: TGTGCCAGCAGCCTCCCGGGACTAGGGGGCAATGAGCAGTTCTTC
size: .; D: .; V: TRBV10-3; J: TRBJ1-1; CDR3: CAISDRAESTEAFF; DNA: TGTGCCATCAGTGACAGGGCCGAGAGCACTGAAGCTTTCTTT
size: once; D: .; V: TRBV7-2; J: TRBJ2-7; CDR3: CASSVREGTSDYEQYF; DNA: TGTGCCAGCAGCGTCCGAGAGGGCACTTCTGACTACGAGCAGTACTTC
size: .; D: TRBD1; V: TRBV7-6; J: TRBJ1-4; CDR3: CASSLGTGTNEKLFF; DNA: TGTGCCAGCAGCCTGGGGACAGGGACGAATGAAAAACTGTTTTTT
size: .; D: TRBD2; V: TRBV6-6; J: TRBJ2-7; CDR3: CASSRGTSGIFYEQYF; DNA: TGTGCCAGCAGTAGGGGGACTAGCGGGATTTTCTACGAGCAGTACTTC